This TCR beta chain is from a study of response to subunit inactivated influenza vaccine. TCRdb passed the RT-PCR reads through MiXCR, listing each CDR3 protein once. The sample has around 570,000 distinct CDR3 sequences, 11% seen once. In this sample, this clonotype turned up many times. Mismatch with germline at one junction end may stem from a read error. The germline CDR1 and CDR2 sequences are SGHRS and YFSETQ. This CDR3 has 13 amino acids. This same sample was also taken into another study, of T cells expressing NK-cell markers. That source reports: TCR beta cDNA was generated via 5'RACE template switching incorporating UMIs. Repertoire data for TCR beta were derived from sorted T cells (CD3+CD56+NKG2C+, CD3+CD56+NKG2C- and CD3+CD56-NKG2C+). Eight donors were sequenced, of whom seven were HCMV-seropositive, while the remaining one was HCMV-seronegative. In several experiments, an anti-gamma-delta TCR antibody restricted sorting to alpha-beta TCR T cells. Of the CD8+ T cell pool in more than 5 donors, roughly 1.0-8% was accounted for by dominant NKG2C+ clonotypes.

This clonotype originated in a man between 50 and 59 years old who received an inactivated influenza vaccine. The sample in question was PBMCs from blood, obtained on the day of vaccination. The chain has TRBV5-1 and TRBJ2-2; D unclear. CDR3 loop: CASSLGPTGELFF. CDR3 nucleotide sequence: TGTGCCAGCAGCTTGGGCCCCACCGGGGAGCTGTTTTTT.